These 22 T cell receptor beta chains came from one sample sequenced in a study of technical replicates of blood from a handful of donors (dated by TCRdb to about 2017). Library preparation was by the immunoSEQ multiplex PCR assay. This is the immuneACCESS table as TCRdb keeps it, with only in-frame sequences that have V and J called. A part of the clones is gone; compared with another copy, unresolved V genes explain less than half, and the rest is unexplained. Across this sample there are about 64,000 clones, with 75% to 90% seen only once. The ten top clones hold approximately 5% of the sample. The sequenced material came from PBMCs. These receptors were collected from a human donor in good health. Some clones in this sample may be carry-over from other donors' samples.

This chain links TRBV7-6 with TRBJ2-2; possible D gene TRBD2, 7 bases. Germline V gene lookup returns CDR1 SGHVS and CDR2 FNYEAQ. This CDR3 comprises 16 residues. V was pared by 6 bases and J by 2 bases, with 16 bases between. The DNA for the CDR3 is TGTGCCAGCAGTTTCGCGGGGGCCCCTAACACCGGGGAGCTGTTTTTT. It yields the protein CASSFAGAPNTGELFF. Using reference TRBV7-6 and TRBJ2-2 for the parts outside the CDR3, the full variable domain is GAGVSQSPRYKVTKRGQDVALRCDPISGHVSLYWYRQALGQGPEFLTYFNYEAQQDKSGLPNDRFSAERPEGSISTLTIQRTEQRDSAMYRCASSFAGAPNTGELFFGEGSRLTVL.

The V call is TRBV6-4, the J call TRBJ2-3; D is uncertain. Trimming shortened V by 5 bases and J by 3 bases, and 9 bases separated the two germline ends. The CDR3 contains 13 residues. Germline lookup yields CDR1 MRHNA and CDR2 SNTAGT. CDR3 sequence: CASSFAETDTQYF. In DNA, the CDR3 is TGTGCCAGCAGTTTCGCGGAGACAGATACGCAGTATTTT.

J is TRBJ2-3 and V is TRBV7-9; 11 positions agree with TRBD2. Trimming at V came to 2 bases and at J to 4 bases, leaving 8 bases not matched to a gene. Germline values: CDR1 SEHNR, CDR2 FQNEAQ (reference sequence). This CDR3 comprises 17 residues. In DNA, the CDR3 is TGTGCCAGCAGCTTAAACCGGCTAGCGGGAGGTTCAGATACGCAGTATTTT. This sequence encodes CASSLNRLAGGSDTQYF.

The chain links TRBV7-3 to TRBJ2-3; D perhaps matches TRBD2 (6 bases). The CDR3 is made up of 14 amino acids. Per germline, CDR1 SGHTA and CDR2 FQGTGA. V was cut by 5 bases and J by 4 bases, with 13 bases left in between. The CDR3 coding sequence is TGTGCCAGCAGCCGGGGGAGAGAGTCAGATACGCAGTATTTT. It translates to CASSRGRESDTQYF.

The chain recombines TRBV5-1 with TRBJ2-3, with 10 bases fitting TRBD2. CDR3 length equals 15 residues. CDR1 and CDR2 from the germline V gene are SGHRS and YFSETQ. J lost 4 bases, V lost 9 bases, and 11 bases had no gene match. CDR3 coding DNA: TGCGCCACCAATAAAATAGCGGGGGGCTCAGATACGCAGTATTTT. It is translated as CATNKIAGGSDTQYF.

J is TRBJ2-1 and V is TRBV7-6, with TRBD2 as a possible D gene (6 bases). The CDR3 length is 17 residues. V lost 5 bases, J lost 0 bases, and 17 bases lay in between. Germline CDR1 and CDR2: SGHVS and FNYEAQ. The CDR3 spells CASSPTIAANSYNEQFF. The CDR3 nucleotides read TGTGCCAGCAGCCCGACGATAGCGGCAAACTCCTACAATGAGCAGTTCTTC.

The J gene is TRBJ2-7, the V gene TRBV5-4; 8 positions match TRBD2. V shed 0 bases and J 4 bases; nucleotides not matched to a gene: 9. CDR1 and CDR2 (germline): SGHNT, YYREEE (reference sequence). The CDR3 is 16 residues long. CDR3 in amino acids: CASSLVAASGRYEQYF. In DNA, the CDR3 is TGTGCCAGCAGCTTGGTAGCGGCTAGCGGGCGTTACGAGCAGTACTTC.

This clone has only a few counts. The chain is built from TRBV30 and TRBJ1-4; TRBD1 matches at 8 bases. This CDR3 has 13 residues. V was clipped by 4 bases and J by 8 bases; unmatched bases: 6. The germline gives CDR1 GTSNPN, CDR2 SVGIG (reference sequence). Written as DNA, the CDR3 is TGTGCCTGGAACGGACAGGGAGGCGAAAAACTGTTTTTT. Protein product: CAWNGQGGEKLFF.

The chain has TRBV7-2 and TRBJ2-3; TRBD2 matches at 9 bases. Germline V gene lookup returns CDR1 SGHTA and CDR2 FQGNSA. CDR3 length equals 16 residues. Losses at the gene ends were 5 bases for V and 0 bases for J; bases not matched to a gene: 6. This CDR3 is CASSDSGGLSTDTQYF. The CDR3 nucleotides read TGTGCCAGCAGCGATAGCGGGGGCCTTAGCACAGATACGCAGTATTTT.

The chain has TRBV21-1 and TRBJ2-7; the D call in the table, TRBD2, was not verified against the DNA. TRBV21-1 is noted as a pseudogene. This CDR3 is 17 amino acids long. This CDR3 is CASSNPQLAGGLYEQYF. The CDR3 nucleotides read TGTGCCAGCAGCAATCCCCAATTGGCGGGAGGGCTATACGAGCAGTACTTC.

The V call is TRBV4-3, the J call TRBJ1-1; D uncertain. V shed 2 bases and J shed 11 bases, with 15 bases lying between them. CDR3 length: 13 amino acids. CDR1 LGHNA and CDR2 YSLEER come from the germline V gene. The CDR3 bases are TGCGCCAGCAGCCAATCCTCTCCCGCGGCGGCTTTCTTT. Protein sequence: CASSQSSPAAAFF.

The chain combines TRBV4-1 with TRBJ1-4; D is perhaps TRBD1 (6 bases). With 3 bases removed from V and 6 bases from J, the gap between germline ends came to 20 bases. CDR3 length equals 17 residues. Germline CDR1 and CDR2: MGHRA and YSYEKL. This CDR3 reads CASSQVQTGTRDEKLFF. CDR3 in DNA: TGCGCCAGCAGCCAGGTACAAACCGGGACAAGGGATGAAAAACTGTTTTTT.

In nucleotides, the CDR3 is TGTGCCAGCAGCCCTCGAACCGGGAATGAAAAACTGTTTTTT. Translation gives CASSPRTGNEKLFF. This chain links TRBV7-2 with TRBJ1-4; D ambiguous. There are 14 residues in the CDR3. Germline V gives CDR1 SGHTA, CDR2 FQGNSA. The ends were cut back, 5 bases at V and 5 bases at J, with 12 bases in the middle.

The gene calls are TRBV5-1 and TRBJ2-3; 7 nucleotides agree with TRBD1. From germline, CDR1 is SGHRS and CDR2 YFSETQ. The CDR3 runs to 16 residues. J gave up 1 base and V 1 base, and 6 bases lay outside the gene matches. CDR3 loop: CASSLRGQDGTDTQYF. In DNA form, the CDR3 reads TGCGCCAGCAGCTTGAGGGGGCAAGATGGCACAGATACGCAGTATTTT.

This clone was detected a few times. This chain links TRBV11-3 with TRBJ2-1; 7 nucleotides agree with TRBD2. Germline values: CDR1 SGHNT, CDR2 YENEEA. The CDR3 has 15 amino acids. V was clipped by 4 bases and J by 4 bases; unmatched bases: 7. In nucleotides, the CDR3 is TGTGCCAGCAGCTCACGACTAGCCGTATACAATGAGCAGTTCTTC. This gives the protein CASSSRLAVYNEQFF. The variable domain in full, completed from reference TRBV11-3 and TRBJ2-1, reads EAGVVQSPRYKIIEKKQPVAFWCNPISGHNTLYWYLQNLGQGPELLIRYENEEAVDDSQLPKDRFSAERLKGVDSTLKIQPAELGDSAVYLCASSSRLAVYNEQFFGPGTRLTVL.

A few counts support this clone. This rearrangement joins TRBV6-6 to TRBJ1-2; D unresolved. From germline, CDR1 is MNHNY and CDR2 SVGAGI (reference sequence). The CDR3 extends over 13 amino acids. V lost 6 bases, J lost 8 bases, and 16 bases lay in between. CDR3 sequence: CASSQDGLEGYTF. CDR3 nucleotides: TGTGCCAGCAGCCAAGACGGACTTGAGGGCTACACCTTC.

CDR3 sequence (DNA): TGTGCCAGCAGGAGAGGGACTAGCAATAATAATGAGCAGTTCTTC. It translates to CASRRGTSNNNEQFF. The V gene is TRBV6-5, the J gene TRBJ2-1, with TRBD2 identical over 9 bases. The CDR3 totals 15 residues. V shed 6 bases, J shed 7 bases, and the junction held 10 bases outside the gene matches. Germline assignment: CDR1 MNHEY and CDR2 SVGAGI.

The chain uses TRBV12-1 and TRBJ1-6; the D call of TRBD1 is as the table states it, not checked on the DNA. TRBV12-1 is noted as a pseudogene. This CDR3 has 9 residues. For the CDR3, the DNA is TGTGCCAGCCCCCCAGCCCTCCACTTT. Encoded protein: CASPPALHF.

The CDR3 nucleotides are TGTGCCAGCAGTTACGATACAGCAGAAGCTTTCTTT. This codes for CASSYDTAEAFF. The chain joins TRBV6-6 to TRBJ1-1; D is ambiguous. Trimming left V 2 bases short and J 8 bases short, with 9 bases between. CDR3 size: 12 residues. Germline assignment: CDR1 MNHNY and CDR2 SVGAGI (reference sequence).

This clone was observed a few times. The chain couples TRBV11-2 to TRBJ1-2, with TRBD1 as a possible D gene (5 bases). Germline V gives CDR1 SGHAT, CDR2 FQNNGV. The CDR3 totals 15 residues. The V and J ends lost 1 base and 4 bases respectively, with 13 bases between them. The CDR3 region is CASSLGAGQIYGYTF. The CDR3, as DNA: TGTGCCAGCAGCTTAGGGGCAGGACAAATCTATGGCTACACCTTC.

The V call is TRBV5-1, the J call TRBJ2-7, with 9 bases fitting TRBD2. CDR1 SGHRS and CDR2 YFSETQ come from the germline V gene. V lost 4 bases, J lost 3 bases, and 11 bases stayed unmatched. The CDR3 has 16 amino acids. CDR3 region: CASSISVGGRVYEQYF. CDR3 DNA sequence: TGCGCCAGCAGCATCTCGGTCGGCGGGAGGGTCTACGAGCAGTACTTC. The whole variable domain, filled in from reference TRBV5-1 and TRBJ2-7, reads KAGVTQTPRYLIKTRGQQVTLSCSPISGHRSVSWYQQTPGQGLQFLFEYFSETQRNKGNFPGRFSGRQFSNSRSEMNVSTLELGDSALYLCASSISVGGRVYEQYFGPGTRLTVT.

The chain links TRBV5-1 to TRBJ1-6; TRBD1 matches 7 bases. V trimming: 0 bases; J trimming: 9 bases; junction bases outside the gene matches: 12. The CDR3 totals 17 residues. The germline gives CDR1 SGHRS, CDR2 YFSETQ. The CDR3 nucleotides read TGCGCCAGCAGCTTGGTTTTATGGGACAGATCTATTTCACCCCTCCACTTT. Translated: CASSLVLWDRSISPLHF.